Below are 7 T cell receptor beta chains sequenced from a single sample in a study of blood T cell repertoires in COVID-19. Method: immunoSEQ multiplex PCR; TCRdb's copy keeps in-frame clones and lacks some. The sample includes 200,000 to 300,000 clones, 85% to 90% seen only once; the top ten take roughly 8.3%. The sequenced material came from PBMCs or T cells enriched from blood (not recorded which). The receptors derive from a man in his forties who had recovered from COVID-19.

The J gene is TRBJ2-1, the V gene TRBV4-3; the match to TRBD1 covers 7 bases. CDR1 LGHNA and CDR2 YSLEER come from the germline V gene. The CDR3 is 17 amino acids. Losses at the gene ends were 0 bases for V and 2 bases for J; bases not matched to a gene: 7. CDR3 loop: CASSQDSGDRAYNEQFF. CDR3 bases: TGCGCCAGCAGCCAAGATTCAGGAGACAGGGCCTACAATGAGCAGTTCTTC.

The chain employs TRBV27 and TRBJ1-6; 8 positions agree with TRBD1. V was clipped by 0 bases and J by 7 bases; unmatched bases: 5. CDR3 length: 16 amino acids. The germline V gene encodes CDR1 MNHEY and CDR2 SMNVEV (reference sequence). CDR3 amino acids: CASSLSPGGSNSPLHF. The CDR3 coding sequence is TGTGCCAGCAGTTTATCGCCAGGGGGCTCGAATTCACCCCTCCACTTT.

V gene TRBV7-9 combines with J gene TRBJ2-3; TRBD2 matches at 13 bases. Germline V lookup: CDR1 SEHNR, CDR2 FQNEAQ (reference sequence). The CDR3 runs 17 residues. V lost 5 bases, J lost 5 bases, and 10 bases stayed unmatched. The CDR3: CASSGRTSGRWGDTQYF. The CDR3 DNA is TGTGCCAGCAGCGGACGGACTAGCGGGAGATGGGGAGATACGCAGTATTTT.

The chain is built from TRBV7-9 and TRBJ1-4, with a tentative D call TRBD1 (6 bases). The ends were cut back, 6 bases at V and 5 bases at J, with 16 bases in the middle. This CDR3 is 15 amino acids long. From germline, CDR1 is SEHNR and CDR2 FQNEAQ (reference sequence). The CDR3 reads CASRKRTDENEKLFF. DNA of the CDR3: TGTGCCAGCAGAAAACGGACAGACGAAAATGAAAAACTGTTTTTT.

For the CDR3, the DNA is TGTGCCAGCGGGACAGGGGTAGGGAATCAGCCCCAGCATTTT. Translating it yields CASGTGVGNQPQHF. The genes are TRBV2 and TRBJ1-5, with 10 bases lining up with TRBD1. J lost 4 bases, V lost 8 bases, and 5 bases had no gene match. The CDR3 totals 14 residues. Germline CDR1 reads SNHLY; CDR2 reads FYNNEI.

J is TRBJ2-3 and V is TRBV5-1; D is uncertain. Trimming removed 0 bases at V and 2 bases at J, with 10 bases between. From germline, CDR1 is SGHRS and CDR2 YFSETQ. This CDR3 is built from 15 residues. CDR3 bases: TGCGCCAGCAGCTTGGCAGGCGTGACCACAGATACGCAGTATTTT. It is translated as CASSLAGVTTDTQYF.

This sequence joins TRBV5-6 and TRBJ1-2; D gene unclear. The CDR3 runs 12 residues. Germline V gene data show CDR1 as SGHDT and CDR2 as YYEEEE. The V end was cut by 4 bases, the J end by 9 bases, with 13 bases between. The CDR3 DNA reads TGTGCCAGCAGCCTTCCCGTGGGCCGCTACACCTTC. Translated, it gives CASSLPVGRYTF.